This T cell receptor beta chain was retrieved from a study of blood T cell repertoires in COVID-19. This CDR3 region has 12 residues. Trimming took off 4 bases at V and 1 base at J, with 4 bases between the two ends. Germline CDR1 is LGHNA and CDR2 is YNFKEQ. Produced via immunoSEQ multiplex PCR; TCRdb's table is partial and in-frame only. The data hold 400,000 to 500,000 clones, with more than 70% observed a single time. V is TRBV4-2 and J is TRBJ1-1; the D is unclear. This receptor was taken from a woman between 18 and 29 years old who had been exposed to COVID-19. The sample taken for sequencing was PBMCs or T cells enriched from blood (not recorded which). The CDR3 DNA sequence: TGTGCCAGCAGCCTCGGGAACACTGAAGCTTTCTTT. It yields the protein CASSLGNTEAFF.